This T cell receptor (beta chain) was sequenced in a study of blood T cell repertoires in COVID-19. This table comes from immunoSEQ multiplex PCR, and its TCRdb copy is limited to in-frame clones, with some not included. The sample yields a few hundred thousand clones, approximately 90% seen once. Germline values: CDR1 SGHNT, CDR2 YYREEE (reference sequence). The CDR3 is 16 residues long. V lost 4 bases, J lost 1 base, and 10 bases stayed unmatched. Sequencing was carried out using peripheral blood. The chain links TRBV5-4 to TRBJ1-1, with 7 bases identical to TRBD1. The TCR originated in a woman between 55 and 75 years old with acute or convalescent COVID-19. The CDR3 spells CASSKFPGQKNTEAFF. Written as DNA, the CDR3 is TGTGCCAGCAGCAAATTTCCGGGACAGAAGAACACTGAAGCTTTCTTT. Filled out from reference TRBV5-4 and TRBJ1-1, the complete variable domain reads ETGVTQSPTHLIKTRGQQVTLRCSSQSGHNTVSWYQQALGQGPQFIFQYYREEENGRGNFPPRFSGLQFPNYSSELNVNALELDDSALYLCASSKFPGQKNTEAFFGQGTRLTVV.